The clone carrying this T cell receptor (beta chain) was found a few times. Its antigen remains unidentified. The sample comes from a study of T-cell memory formation after mild COVID-19. Study-wide points: That cross-reactive memory joined was suggested by some responding clones appearing in pre-infection memory. Among contracting clones, CD4+ were mainly CM/EM and CD8+ enriched in EMRA. Second-wave clones reaching peak frequency on day 37 lacked confirmed SARS-CoV-2 specificity.

This CDR3 region has 17 residues. The V segment lost 3 bases and the J segment 5 bases; nucleotides outside the gene matches: 9. Looked up from germline, CDR1 is SGHTA and CDR2 is FQGNSA. TCRdb analysed the 5' RACE reads with MiXCR anew, one entry per CDR3 protein. The table lists about 150,000 distinct CDR3 sequences, roughly 14% of them singletons, with roughly 15% in the top ten. The source of this sequence is an adult woman who had mild COVID-19 (a few samples of this study predate the infection). Cell type and time point are not known. Sequencing input: PBMCs or a T cell subset sorted from them (not recorded which). The V and J genes are TRBV7-2 and TRBJ2-1; the match to TRBD2 covers 11 bases. This CDR3 reads CASSFRRLAGSHNEQFF. The CDR3, as DNA: TGTGCCAGCAGCTTTCGACGACTAGCGGGATCCCACAATGAGCAGTTCTTC.